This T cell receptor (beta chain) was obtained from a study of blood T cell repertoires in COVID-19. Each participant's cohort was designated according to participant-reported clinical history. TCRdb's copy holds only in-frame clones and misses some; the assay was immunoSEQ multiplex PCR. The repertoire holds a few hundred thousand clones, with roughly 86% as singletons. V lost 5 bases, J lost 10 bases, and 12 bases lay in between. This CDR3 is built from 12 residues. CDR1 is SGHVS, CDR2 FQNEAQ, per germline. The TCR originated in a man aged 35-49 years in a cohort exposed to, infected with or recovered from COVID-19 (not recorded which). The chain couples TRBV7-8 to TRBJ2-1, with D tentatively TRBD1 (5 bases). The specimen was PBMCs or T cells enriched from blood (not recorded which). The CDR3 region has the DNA TGTGCCAGCAGCAAAGAGTGGGGCGAGCAGTTCTTC. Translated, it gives CASSKEWGEQFF.